The clone carrying this T cell receptor beta chain occurred a few times. No antigen is known for it. Regarding treatment: about 20 received Ad26.COV2.S at low or high dose, single or two shots; several received placebo; per-sample allocation not given. Specimens were obtained on day 63 following the first vaccine or placebo injection. This person who donated was an adult of 18-55 years in Boston. The data derive from a study of Ad26.COV2.S vaccination and SARS-CoV-2 variants. Background on the study: Donor had been placed in the Ad26.COV2.S arm of the COV1001 trial. Each vaccinee took Ad26.COV2.S intramuscularly, once or twice 56 days apart.

Germline CDR1 and CDR2: MDHEN and SYDVKM. The CDR3 totals 15 residues. The V end lost 6 bases, the J end lost 0 bases, and 14 bases lay between the germline ends. Study-wide findings and caveats: Vaccine and placebo groups showed comparable non-spike TCR breadth.

Libraries were prepared by immunoSEQ multiplex PCR; TCRdb keeps only in-frame clonotypes and omits some of them. In the table there are about half a million clones, roughly nine tenths of which are singletons. J is TRBJ1-2 and V is TRBV28, with unresolved D. The sequence was collected from a person aged 18-65 years who received the Ad26.COV2.S COVID-19 vaccine or a placebo. Sequences were derived from peripheral blood, sampled in a trial of Ad26.COV2.S vaccine versus placebo. The CDR3 loop reads CASRTPWSPNYGYTF. CDR3 sequence (DNA): TGTGCCAGCAGAACACCCTGGAGCCCTAACTATGGCTACACCTTC.